This T cell receptor (beta chain) was captured by sequencing in a study of blood T cells in healthy people across ages. The CDR3 extends over 13 amino acids. Trimming took off 4 bases at V and 5 bases at J, with 14 bases between the two ends. CDR1 and CDR2 from the germline V gene are SQVTM and ANQGSEA. Alongside a J-beta primer mix, a sample-barcoded 5' primer served in a second PCR lasting about 7 to 11 cycles. Using its own MiXCR run on the 5' RACE reads, TCRdb lists one record per CDR3 protein. Of some 1,000,000 distinct CDR3 sequences in the sample, roughly a quarter are singletons; the top ten hold 0.65% to 0.95%. The sample was also reused in another study, on T cells of mothers and their children. That paper adds: The yield was over 9 million TCR beta CDR3 reads from each mother and approximately 2.8 million from each child.

The chain carries TRBV29-1 and TRBJ2-5; weak D call: TRBD1 (6 bases). Sequencing used blood. The receptor was derived from a girl aged 2 to 9 in good health. The CDR3 sequence: CSVGQGQGETQYF. Written as DNA, the CDR3 is TGCAGCGTTGGTCAGGGGCAGGGCGAGACCCAGTACTTC. Supplemented by reference TRBV29-1 and TRBJ2-5, the full variable domain reads SAVISQKPSRDICQRGTSLTIQCQVDSQVTMMFWYRQQPGQSLTLIATANQGSEATYESGFVIDKFPISRPNLTFSTLTVSNMSPEDSSIYLCSVGQGQGETQYFGPGTRLLVL.